There are a few counts of the clone carrying this T cell receptor (beta chain). This sample was included in a study of T cell changes during pregnancy in multiple sclerosis. Clones were sequenced by immunoSEQ multiplex PCR, and TCRdb holds only the in-frame ones, with some missing. Of 90,000 to 150,000 clones in the sample, 85% to 95% were seen once. Unmatched junction bases numbered 4, after V lost 5 bases and J lost 4 bases. The CDR3 totals 13 residues. Germline lookup yields CDR1 KGHSH and CDR2 LQKENI. The specimen comprised peripheral blood, sampled before pregnancy. The V and J genes are TRBV18 and TRBJ1-2; TRBD1 matches at 7 bases. The TCR was taken from a female donor with multiple sclerosis, enrolled in a pregnancy study. Here the CDR3 DNA reads TGTGCCAGCTCAATCGACAGGGTCTATGGCTACACCTTC. The encoded protein is CASSIDRVYGYTF.